This TCR beta chain was sequenced for a study of T cell repertoires in cytomegalovirus infection. Study information: In the study, CMV epitopes included recently identified HLA-C-restricted and well-studied HLA-B-restricted ones. An indication of both CMV infection and matching HLA type came from public TCR beta signatures. Whole-study results and caveats: Cumulative public TCR beta family frequency identified CMV carriers with the relevant HLA. In two of eight donors, the top clonotype was HLA-C-restricted CMV-specific.

Only a few counts were recorded for this clonotype. Its antigen is not known. V was clipped by 6 bases and J by 6 bases; unmatched bases: 9. Per the germline V gene, CDR1 is SQVTM and CDR2 is ANQGSEA. The CDR3 runs to 14 residues. TCRdb re-analysed the reads in MiXCR, keeping a single row per CDR3 protein. The sample carries about 480,000 distinct CDR3 sequences, 33% recorded once. V usage is TRBV29-1 and J usage is TRBJ2-1, with 9 bases identical to TRBD2. The sample consisted of cultured PBMCs, taken from culture after CMV antigen stimulation. The source is a human donor in good health (CMV status not recorded). Some clones in this sample may be carry-over from other donors' samples. This chain's CDR3 is CSVLVIAGVNEQFF. DNA of the CDR3: TGCAGCGTCCTCGTCATAGCGGGAGTCAATGAGCAGTTCTTC.